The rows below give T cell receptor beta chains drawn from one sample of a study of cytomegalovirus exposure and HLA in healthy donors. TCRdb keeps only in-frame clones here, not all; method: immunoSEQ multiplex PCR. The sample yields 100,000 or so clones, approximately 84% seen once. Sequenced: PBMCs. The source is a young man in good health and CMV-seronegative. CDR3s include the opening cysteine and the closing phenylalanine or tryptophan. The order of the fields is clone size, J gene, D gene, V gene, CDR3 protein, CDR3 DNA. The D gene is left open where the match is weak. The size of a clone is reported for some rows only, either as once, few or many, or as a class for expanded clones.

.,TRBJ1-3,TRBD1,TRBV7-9,CASSSDRYSGNTIYF,TGTGCCAGCAGCTCGGACAGGTACTCTGGAAACACCATATATTTT
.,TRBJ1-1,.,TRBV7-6,CASSLTEGTEAFF,TGTGCCAGCAGCCTAACTGAGGGCACTGAAGCTTTCTTT
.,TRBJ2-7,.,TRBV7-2,CASSGGRRGEQYF,TGTGCCAGCAGCGGAGGACGTCGGGGCGAGCAGTACTTC
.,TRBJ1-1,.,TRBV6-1,CVSIIETEAFF,TGTGTCAGCATCATAGAGACTGAAGCTTTCTTT
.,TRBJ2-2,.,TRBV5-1,CASSLTSGVNTGELFF,TGCGCCAGCAGCTTGACCTCAGGGGTCAACACCGGGGAGCTGTTTTTT
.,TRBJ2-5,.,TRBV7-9,CASSLWSGASVQETQYF,TGTGCCAGCAGCTTATGGTCAGGCGCTAGCGTTCAAGAGACCCAGTACTTC
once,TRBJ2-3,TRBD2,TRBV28,CASTPSGGADTQYF,TGTGCCAGCACCCCTTCGGGAGGTGCAGATACGCAGTATTTT
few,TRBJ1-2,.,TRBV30,CAWSAWGSGRIGYTF,TGTGCCTGGAGTGCCTGGGGGTCCGGGAGAATTGGCTACACCTTC
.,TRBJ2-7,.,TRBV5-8,CASSRLNEQYF,TGTGCCAGCAGCCGACTCAACGAGCAGTACTTC
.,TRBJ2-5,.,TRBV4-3,CASSQDTLDSSFETQYF,TGCGCCAGCAGCCAAGACACACTGGACAGTTCGTTTGAGACCCAGTACTTC
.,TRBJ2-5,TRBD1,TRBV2,CASSPEWGQQETQYF,TGTGCCAGCAGCCCTGAGTGGGGACAGCAAGAGACCCAGTACTTC
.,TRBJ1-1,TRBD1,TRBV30,CAWSVSGGVTEAFF,TGTGCCTGGAGTGTTTCAGGGGGCGTTACTGAAGCTTTCTTT
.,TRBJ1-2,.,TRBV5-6,CASSGGGDGYTF,TGTGCCAGCAGCGGTGGGGGGGATGGCTACACCTTC
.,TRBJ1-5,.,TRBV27,CASSFRGNQPQHF,TGTGCCAGCAGTTTCAGGGGTAATCAGCCCCAGCATTTT
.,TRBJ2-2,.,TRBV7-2,CASSSTQGTGELFF,TGTGCCAGCAGCTCGACCCAGGGCACCGGGGAGCTGTTTTTT
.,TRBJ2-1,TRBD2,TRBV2,CASPSGSEGYNEQFF,TGTGCCAGCCCTAGCGGGAGTGAGGGCTACAATGAGCAGTTCTTC
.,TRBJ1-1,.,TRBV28,CASRGMGGPEAFF,TGTGCCAGCAGGGGAATGGGGGGACCTGAAGCTTTCTTT
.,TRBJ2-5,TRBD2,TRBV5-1,CASSLGLASETQYF,TGCGCCAGCAGCTTGGGACTAGCCTCAGAGACCCAGTACTTC
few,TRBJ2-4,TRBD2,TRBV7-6,CASSLGASGTKNIQYF,TGTGCCAGCAGCTTAGGGGCTAGCGGAACCAAAAACATTCAGTACTTC
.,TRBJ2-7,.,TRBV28,CASTTSSYEQYF,TGTGCCAGCACCACTAGCTCCTACGAGCAGTACTTC
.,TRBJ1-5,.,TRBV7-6,CASSLAGHTGNQPQHF,TGTGCCAGCAGCTTAGCGGGGCATACAGGCAATCAGCCCCAGCATTTT
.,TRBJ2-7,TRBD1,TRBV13,CASSRPDRGHEQYF,TGTGCCAGCAGCCGTCCTGACAGGGGCCACGAGCAGTACTTC
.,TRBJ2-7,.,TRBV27,CASSVTPTYEQYF,TGTGCCAGCAGTGTCACACCCACCTACGAGCAGTACTTC
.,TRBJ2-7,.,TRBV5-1,CASSLDRGSGSLRTLEQYF,TGCGCCAGCAGCTTGGACAGAGGGTCCGGTTCCCTCAGGACTCTCGAGCAGTACTTC
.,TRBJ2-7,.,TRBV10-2,CASGTSAIRRIEQYF,TGCGCCAGCGGGACTTCGGCCATCCGGCGGATCGAGCAGTACTTC
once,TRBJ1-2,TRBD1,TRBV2,CARDGQGVFGYTF,TGTGCCAGAGACGGACAGGGGGTGTTTGGCTACACCTTC
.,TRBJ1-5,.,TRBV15,CATSTMDSWQPQHF,TGTGCCACCAGCACAATGGACAGTTGGCAGCCCCAGCATTTT
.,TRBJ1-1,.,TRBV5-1,CASSPNRDTEAFF,TGCGCCAGCAGCCCGAACAGGGACACTGAAGCTTTCTTT
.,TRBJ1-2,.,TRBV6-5,CASSYSGTREAYGYTF,TGTGCCAGCAGTTACTCAGGGACACGGGAGGCCTATGGCTACACCTTC